Below are 27 T cell receptor beta chains sequenced from a single sample in a study of blood T cells in healthy people across ages. A sample-barcoded 5' primer and a J-beta primer mix were used in a second PCR of roughly 7 to 12 cycles. TCRdb analysed the 5' RACE reads with MiXCR anew, one entry per CDR3 protein. The sample lists approximately 770,000 distinct CDR3 sequences, roughly 64% occurring once. Sequenced material: blood. These TCRs come from a man aged 30 to 39 in good health.

V usage is TRBV4-3 and J usage is TRBJ2-7; possibly TRBD2 for D (6 bases). V lost 1 base to trimming and J lost 4 bases, with 17 bases between them. Germline V gene data show CDR1 as LGHNA and CDR2 as YSLEER. The CDR3 totals 16 residues. The CDR3, as DNA: TGCGCCAGCAGCCAAGCTTCCGGCGCGGGGATATACGAGCAGTACTTC. Protein product: CASSQASGAGIYEQYF.

The chain uses TRBV5-1 and TRBJ1-2; the D is unclear. The germline gives CDR1 SGHRS, CDR2 YFSETQ. Trimming cost V 3 bases and J 6 bases, with 18 bases left between them. The CDR3 is 15 residues long. DNA of the CDR3: TGCGCCAGCAGCTCGGGAGGCACCAACAAACATGGCTACACCTTC. This translates into CASSSGGTNKHGYTF.

The genes are TRBV12-3 or TRBV12-4 and TRBJ1-1, with D unclear. This CDR3 comprises 13 residues. Trimming left V 6 bases short and J 1 base short, with 9 bases between. The DNA for the CDR3 is TGTGCCAGCAGAAAAGAAAGGAACACTGAAGCTTTCTTT. This sequence encodes CASRKERNTEAFF.

This clonotype appeared a single time. This chain uses TRBV7-6 with TRBJ1-5; D is possibly TRBD1 (5 bases). Germline loops: CDR1 SGHVS, CDR2 FNYEAQ. The CDR3 runs to 16 residues. V was shortened by 2 bases and J by 2 bases, with 13 bases between the two germline ends. The CDR3 coding sequence is TGTGCCAGCAGCTTACGTTCGGGGCTTCGCAATCAGCCCCAGCATTTT. It codes for CASSLRSGLRNQPQHF.

This clonotype has a single count. The chain is built from TRBV2 and TRBJ2-5; the match to TRBD2 covers 7 bases. The CDR3 extends over 13 amino acids. Germline V gene data show CDR1 as SNHLY and CDR2 as FYNNEI. Losses at the gene ends were 5 bases for V and 5 bases for J; bases not matched to a gene: 5. CDR3 coding DNA: TGTGCCAGCAGTAAGGGACTACAGGAGACCCAGTACTTC. It translates to CASSKGLQETQYF.

Only a few counts were recorded for this clonotype. V is TRBV9 and J is TRBJ2-1; perhaps TRBD2 as D (6 bases). The germline CDR1 and CDR2 sequences are SGDLS and YYNGEE. Trimming shortened V by 0 bases and J by 5 bases, and 9 bases separated the two germline ends. The CDR3 is 14 residues long. CDR3 residues: CASSVDWGDNEQFF. The CDR3 nucleotides read TGTGCCAGCAGCGTAGATTGGGGGGACAATGAGCAGTTCTTC.

The chain is built from TRBV10-3 and TRBJ2-7; maybe TRBD2 (5 bases). CDR1 and CDR2 from the germline V gene are ENHRY and SYGVKD. V lost 0 bases to trimming and J lost 0 bases, with 9 bases between them. The CDR3 is 15 amino acids. The CDR3 sequence is CAISESPDFSYEQYF. CDR3 DNA sequence: TGTGCCATCAGTGAGTCTCCGGACTTCTCCTACGAGCAGTACTTC.

The genes are TRBV3-1 and TRBJ2-7; 12 bases are a match to TRBD1. V was pared by 0 bases and J by 6 bases, with 6 bases of the junction left unmatched. The V gene's germline CDR1 is LGHDT and CDR2 YNNKEL (reference sequence). This CDR3 comprises 16 residues. The CDR3, as DNA: TGTGCCAGCAGCCAAGATAAGGGGACAGGGGGCTTCGAGCAGTACTTC. Protein: CASSQDKGTGGFEQYF.

This clonotype was observed a handful of times. The CDR3 DNA sequence: TGTGCCACCCTCGGGAGGCTAGACGAGCAGTACTTC. Protein sequence: CATLGRLDEQYF. The chain links TRBV10-3 to TRBJ2-5; 7 positions match TRBD2. The J call is in doubt because the DNA end fits TRBJ2-7 better. This CDR3 comprises 12 residues. Germline V gene sequence: CDR1 ENHRY, CDR2 SYGVKD.

This clonotype came up a few times. J is TRBJ2-7 and V is TRBV5-1; possibly TRBD1 for D (6 bases). The CDR3 totals 14 residues. Germline CDR1 and CDR2: SGHRS and YFSETQ. Trimming took 3 bases from V and 4 from J, leaving 14 bases between them. The CDR3 DNA is TGCGCCAGCAGCTCAAATATACAGGGATACGAGCAGTACTTC. It encodes CASSSNIQGYEQYF.

This clonotype appeared a few times. The CDR3 here is CASSEDSFYGYTF. The CDR3 coding sequence is TGTGCCAGCAGTGAAGACTCTTTCTATGGCTACACCTTC. V gene TRBV6-1 combines with J gene TRBJ1-2; no clear D. Trimming took 1 base from V and 4 from J, leaving 7 bases between them. Germline CDR1 MNHNS, CDR2 SASEGT. This CDR3 is built from 13 residues.

This sequence joins TRBV6-1 and TRBJ2-1; D possibly matches TRBD1 or TRBD2 (7 bases each). Trimming cost V 8 bases and J 2 bases, with 31 bases left between them. CDR1 is MNHNS, CDR2 SASEGT, per germline. This CDR3 has 20 amino acids. The CDR3 sequence is CASLKLAAGGDSLAYNEQFF. DNA for the CDR3: TGTGCCAGCTTAAAACTGGCGGCAGGGGGGGATTCCTTAGCCTACAATGAGCAGTTCTTC.

The J gene is TRBJ1-2, the V gene TRBV29-1; D is unresolved. Germline CDR1 and CDR2: SQVTM and ANQGSEA. V gave up 1 base and J gave up 4 bases, with 4 bases separating them. CDR3 length: 11 amino acids. The CDR3: CSVEVGYGYTF. The CDR3, as DNA: TGCAGCGTTGAAGTAGGCTATGGCTACACCTTC.

The chain recombines TRBV29-1 with TRBJ2-4; D is unclear. The J call may be incorrect, as the DNA end agrees better with TRBJ2-7. The germline V gene encodes CDR1 SQVTM and CDR2 ANQGSEA. CDR3 length: 13 amino acids. This chain's CDR3 is CSVVSGLQVEQYF. The CDR3 DNA sequence: TGCAGCGTTGTTTCGGGTTTGCAGGTCGAGCAGTACTTC.

This clonotype was detected once. This chain uses TRBV10-3 with TRBJ2-3, with D possibly TRBD2 on 6 matching bases. The CDR3 runs 15 residues. V was clipped by 10 bases and J by 0 bases, with 17 bases between them. Germline V gene data show CDR1 as ENHRY and CDR2 as SYGVKD. The CDR3 region is CATEDRDSSTDTQYF. The DNA for the CDR3 is TGTGCCACAGAAGACCGGGACTCTAGCACAGATACGCAGTATTTT.

J is TRBJ2-1 and V is TRBV20-1; TRBD2 might be the D (5 bases). Trimming pared 5 bases from V and 0 bases from J, leaving 11 bases between. The germline gives CDR1 DFQATT, CDR2 SNEGSKA (reference sequence). The CDR3 totals 14 residues. CDR3 residues: CSADGLDSYNEQFF. The DNA of the CDR3 is TGCAGTGCTGACGGACTGGACTCCTACAATGAGCAGTTCTTC.

The CDR3 loop is CASSVATSGFFNEQFF. CDR3 nucleotides: TGTGCCAGCAGCGTAGCTACTAGCGGGTTTTTCAATGAGCAGTTCTTC. This chain links TRBV9 with TRBJ2-1, with 9 bases aligning to TRBD2. The CDR3 consists of 16 residues. J gave up 6 bases and V 0 bases, and 7 bases lay outside the gene matches. Germline-derived CDR1 and CDR2 are SGDLS and YYNGEE.

V and J are TRBV30 and TRBJ1-2; D not certain. V lost 1 base to trimming and J lost 4 bases, with 4 bases between them. Germline loops: CDR1 GTSNPN, CDR2 SVGIG (reference sequence). CDR3 length equals 11 residues. This CDR3 is CAWSGGYGYTF. DNA for the CDR3: TGTGCCTGGAGTGGTGGCTATGGCTACACCTTC.

The genes are TRBV6-2 or TRBV6-3 and TRBJ2-1; 12 nucleotides line up with TRBD2. J was trimmed by 8 bases and V by 3 bases; bases with no gene match: 14. The CDR3 contains 18 residues. The V gene's germline CDR1 is MNHEY and CDR2 SVGEGT. The CDR3 here is CASSYLLETSGRGYEQFF. In DNA form, the CDR3 reads TGTGCCAGCAGTTATTTACTGGAGACTAGCGGGAGAGGGTATGAGCAGTTCTTC.

The chain couples TRBV7-9 to TRBJ1-2; 11 bases align to TRBD1. The ends lost 1 base at V and 2 bases at J; junction bases unmatched: 0. This CDR3 has 15 residues. CDR1 is SEHNR and CDR2 is FQNEAQ in the germline V gene (reference sequence). In DNA form, the CDR3 reads TGTGCCAGCAGCTTAGGGACAGGGGGCAACTATGGCTACACCTTC. It translates to CASSLGTGGNYGYTF.

About this clonotype: A much more abundant neighbour one base away suggests this may be a read error. The chain recombines TRBV9 with TRBJ2-1; 10 positions agree with TRBD2. Trimming took 7 bases from V and 4 from J; bases not matched to a gene: 11. CDR1 and CDR2 from the germline V gene are SGDLS and YYNGEE. This CDR3 is 16 amino acids long. CDR3 residues: CASGRAGTSVYNEQFF. The CDR3, as DNA: TGTGCCAGCGGCCGTGCCGGGACTAGCGTTTACAATGAGCAGTTCTTC. The whole variable domain, remainder taken from reference TRBV9 and TRBJ2-1, is DSGVTQTPKHLITATGQRVTLRCSPRSGDLSVYWYQQSLDQGLQFLIQYYNGEERAKGNILERFSAQQFPDLHSELNLSSLELGDSALYFCASGRAGTSVYNEQFFGPGTRLTVL.

CDR3 in DNA: TGTGCCAGCAGCTTAGCGGGGGCAACGGGGGAGCAGTACTTC. Its protein is CASSLAGATGEQYF. The V call is TRBV14, the J call TRBJ2-7; 9 bases match TRBD2. V was pared by 5 bases and J by 7 bases, with 9 bases of the junction left unmatched. Germline V lookup: CDR1 SGHDN, CDR2 FVKESK. This CDR3 has 14 residues.

This sequence joins TRBV2 and TRBJ2-7; D is unresolved. The DNA end lines up better with TRBJ2-4; the J call may be wrong. Germline assignment: CDR1 SNHLY and CDR2 FYNNEI. The length of the CDR3 is 11 residues. The CDR3 protein is CASVWENIQYF. DNA for the CDR3: TGTGCCAGCGTCTGGGAAAACATTCAGTACTTC.

This chain joins TRBV6-6 and TRBJ2-5, with D unclear. This CDR3 comprises 12 residues. The germline V and J ends were trimmed by 2 bases and 3 bases, with 4 bases remaining between them. The germline V gene has CDR1 MNHNY and CDR2 SVGAGI (reference sequence). CDR3 coding DNA: TGTGCCAGCAGTTACACAGAAGAGACCCAGTACTTC. It yields the protein CASSYTEETQYF.

The DNA of the CDR3 is TGCAGTGCAGAAAGGGGGCCTCAGCCCCAGCATTTT. Amino acids: CSAERGPQPQHF. The chain employs TRBV20-1 and TRBJ1-5; TRBD1 agrees at 7 bases. This CDR3 spans 12 amino acids. The germline CDR1 and CDR2 sequences are DFQATT and SNEGSKA (reference sequence). J lost 6 bases, V lost 6 bases, and 5 bases had no gene match.

This clonotype was observed a handful of times. This sequence joins TRBV20-1 and TRBJ2-1; D call uncertain. CDR1 and CDR2 (germline): DFQATT, SNEGSKA (reference sequence). The CDR3 runs 14 residues. V lost 7 bases and J lost 1, with 14 bases in between. CDR3 in amino acids: CSVKARSSYNEQFF. CDR3 bases: TGCAGTGTCAAAGCGCGCTCTTCCTACAATGAGCAGTTCTTC.

In this sample, this clonotype turned up a few times. The chain carries TRBV6-5 and TRBJ2-7; 7 bases map to TRBD1. After removal of 5 bases from V and 2 bases from J, the junction contained 6 bases not matched to a gene. This CDR3 contains 14 residues. Germline values: CDR1 MNHEY, CDR2 SVGAGI. CDR3 nucleotide sequence: TGTGCCAGCAGTCAAGGGACAGAGACCTACGAGCAGTACTTC. It specifies CASSQGTETYEQYF.